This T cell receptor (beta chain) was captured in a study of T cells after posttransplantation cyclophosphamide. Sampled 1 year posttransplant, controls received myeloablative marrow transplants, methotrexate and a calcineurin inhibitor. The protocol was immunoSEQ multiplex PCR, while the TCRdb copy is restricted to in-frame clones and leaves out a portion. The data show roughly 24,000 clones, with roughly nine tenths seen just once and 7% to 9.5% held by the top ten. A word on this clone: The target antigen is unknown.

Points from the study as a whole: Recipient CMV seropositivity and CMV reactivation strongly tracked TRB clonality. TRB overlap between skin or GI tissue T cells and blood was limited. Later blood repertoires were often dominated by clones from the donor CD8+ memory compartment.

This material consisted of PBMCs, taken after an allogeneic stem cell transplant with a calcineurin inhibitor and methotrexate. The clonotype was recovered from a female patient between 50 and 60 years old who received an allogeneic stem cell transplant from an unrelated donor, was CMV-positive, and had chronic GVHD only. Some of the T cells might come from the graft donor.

CDR3 in amino acids: CASSDATNTGELFF. The CDR3 coding sequence is TGTGCCAGCAGCGACGCGACTAACACCGGGGAGCTGTTTTTT. This sequence joins TRBV6-5 and TRBJ2-2; D remains ambiguous. CDR3 length equals 14 residues. V lost 6 bases to trimming and J lost 2 bases, with 10 bases between them. Germline assignment: CDR1 MNHEY and CDR2 SVGAGI.